This section outlines one T cell receptor (beta chain) sequence together with its context. Its antigen is currently not known. Base qualities are not provided; no much larger clone lies one nucleotide away. The data are from a study of shared clonotypes between healthy human individuals (TCRdb year 2020). Regarding the complete study: A few men and a couple of women, aged 18 to 49 years, made up the cohort. For each donor, three plates each were used for CD4 naive and CD4 memory, two plates were used for CD8 naive, and one plate was used for CD8 memory. To estimate repertoire size and how much clonotypes are shared between individuals, the study performed deep sequencing of blood TCR repertoires from 4 to 6 healthy adults. To increase sequencing depth and limit assay-specific biases, TCR repertoire library preparation and sequencing were carried out by different laboratories using diverse techniques. Each donor's leukapheresis produced roughly between roughly 0.94 and 9.5 billion PBMCs.

Via the germline V gene (reference sequence), CDR1 is GTSNPN and CDR2 SVGIG. The CDR3 runs 14 residues from the cysteine to the phenylalanine. Only the CDR3 DNA is retained, 42 bases long and in frame from the first base. Trimming takes 5 bases from V and 0 bases from J, and the germline ends sit 11 bases apart. Donors were healthy HIV-negative adults with no recently reported acute infections or vaccinations. Only Caucasian adults living in Nashville, Tennessee, USA were represented among the donors. CD4+ T cells were enriched by magnetic negative selection; naive cells were then positively selected on CD45RA, and the negative fraction formed the memory subset. After blood collection by leukapheresis, PBMCs were isolated using Ficoll-Histopaque density gradient centrifugation and then cryopreserved in the vapor phase of liquid nitrogen. Analytical flow cytometry was used to check the purity and quantity of each magnetically sorted T cell population. Each sorted fraction had its genomic DNA isolated and then quantified by UV absorbance on a Nanodrop 2000c.

TCR CDR3 regions were amplified from genomic DNA by multiplex PCR using the deep immunoSEQ assay. Extracted genomic DNA from each cell subset was spread evenly across all wells of several immunoSEQ 96-well plates, with each plate serving as a replicate. Each replicate PCR for sorted subsets received about 180 ng genomic DNA, equal to about 30,000 T cell genomes. Purified libraries were quantified with a Qubit 3.0 fluorometer, sized on a Bioanalyzer 2100, and re-quantified with the KAPA Library Quantification kit. A separate single-read 150-cycle Illumina NextSeq 550 flow cell was used to sequence each immunoSEQ 96-well plate. The paper's data handling went like this. Because the immunoSEQ output included only junctional sequences and no quality scores, the filtering could not be the same as the filtering used for full-length reads. To assign V/J genes and CDR3, sequences were annotated against IMGT germline references using PyIR, a Python wrapper for IgBLAST v1.9. Reads were filtered out if the reads had weak V/J assignments (E-value above 1e-6), no CDR3, stop codons, out-of-frame junctions, or ambiguous translated residues. V3J clonotypes were defined as sequences sharing the same inferred V gene, J gene, and CDR3 amino acid sequence. The percentage overlap between two repertoires was calculated by dividing the number of shared unique clonotypes by the size of the smaller repertoire. Three approaches were used to assess repertoire richness: RTK rarefaction, the Chao1 estimator, and Recon v2.1 estimates of unobserved clonotypes. Generation probabilities for all TCRbeta clonotypes obtained by the gDNA method from a handful of donors were computed using OLGA. TCRdb limited this immuneACCESS table to in-frame rearrangements with V and J called. A share of clones is missing; checked studies link under half to unresolved V genes, and the rest is unexplained. For V, J and clone size, that table is used; D and trimming come from the DNA. For this sample the table gives 2 million to 2.5 million clones, of which approximately 94% were detected only once. Clones ranked in the top ten supply 0.13% of the sample.

What the work shows at the level of the full study, not this receptor alone: Rarefaction of sorted-subset datasets indicated incomplete sequencing despite the large sequencing depth. When several donors were compared, the shared fraction of clonotypes was around 5.1% for naive CD4, over 3% for naive CD8, 2.3% for memory CD4, and 0.3% to 0.5% for memory CD8. Sampling was limited to blood, and TCR repertoires in tissue likely differ from TCR repertoires in blood. Estimated clonotype richness was generally larger for naive than for memory subsets. The genetic and exposure-history diversity represented was limited by the small number of donors. Pairwise subsampling indicated that sequencing depth was expected to affect the degree of clonotype sharing among donors. Compared with non-shared clonotypes, clonotypes shared by all four sorted-subset donors had higher generation probabilities.

Sequenced: naive CD4+ T cells sorted from blood. The cell subset or site label of this sample denotes: CD45RA+ positively selected. This sequence was found in a young man in good health. The sequence joins TRBV30 to TRBJ1-5, with the D gene uncertain. CDR3 reads: CAWLDRGSNQPQHF. The DNA reads as follows: TGTGCCTGGCTAGACCGGGGTAGCAATCAGCCCCAGCATTTT.